Presented here are 22 T cell receptor beta chains from one specimen sequenced in a study of blood T cell repertoires in COVID-19. The repertoire was sequenced with immunoSEQ multiplex PCR; TCRdb's copy has only in-frame clones and lacks some. The table records tens of thousands of clones, approximately 89% of them present only once. The sample comprised peripheral blood. The receptors shown here come from a human donor in a cohort sampled during active COVID-19.

The chain is built from TRBV10-3 and TRBJ2-7, with D perhaps TRBD2 (5 bases). Trimming shortened V by 7 bases and J by 2 bases, and 15 bases separated the two germline ends. In germline, CDR1 is ENHRY, CDR2 SYGVKD. CDR3 length: 14 amino acids. The CDR3 sequence is CAITSGERAYEQYF. Here the CDR3 DNA reads TGTGCCATCACGTCAGGTGAGAGGGCCTACGAGCAGTACTTC.

The V gene is TRBV18, the J gene TRBJ2-5; 14 bases line up with TRBD2. The CDR3 has 17 residues. The V and J ends lost 2 bases and 2 bases, in that order; junction bases with no gene match: 4. The germline CDR1 and CDR2 sequences are KGHSH and LQKENI. In nucleotides, the CDR3 is TGTGCCAGCTCACCAGGGACTAGCGGGGGTAATCAAGAGACCCAGTACTTC. Protein sequence: CASSPGTSGGNQETQYF.

The chain recombines TRBV3-1 (or the pseudogene TRBV3-2) with TRBJ2-2, with D tentatively TRBD2 (6 bases). CDR1 is LGHDT, CDR2 YNNKEL, per germline (reference sequence). V dropped 3 bases and J dropped 6 bases, with 11 bases sitting between them. There are 14 residues in the CDR3. The CDR3 DNA is TGTGCCAGCAGCCACGACCGGGAGCCCGGGGAGCTGTTTTTT. Its protein is CASSHDREPGELFF.

V is TRBV10-3 and J is TRBJ2-3; D call uncertain. Germline V gives CDR1 ENHRY, CDR2 SYGVKD. V dropped 7 bases and J dropped 0 bases, with 11 bases sitting between them. The CDR3 covers 14 residues. In DNA form, the CDR3 reads TGTGCCATCAAAAAAATGACAAGCACAGATACGCAGTATTTT. It is translated as CAIKKMTSTDTQYF.

The chain couples TRBV5-1 to TRBJ2-7; 9 nucleotides align to TRBD2. Germline V gene data show CDR1 as SGHRS and CDR2 as YFSETQ. This CDR3 has 14 residues. Unmatched junction bases numbered 4, after V lost 0 bases and J lost 6 bases. CDR3 coding DNA: TGCGCCAGCAGCTTGGCGAGACTAGCGGCCGAGCAGTACTTC. Translated: CASSLARLAAEQYF.

The chain employs TRBV9 and TRBJ2-2, with 9 bases lining up with TRBD2. This CDR3 contains 14 residues. After removal of 10 bases from V and 6 bases from J, the junction contained 10 bases not matched to a gene. The germline CDR1 and CDR2 sequences are SGDLS and YYNGEE. CDR3 in amino acids: CASGLAGPPGELFF. Here the CDR3 DNA reads TGTGCCTCTGGGCTAGCGGGGCCCCCCGGGGAGCTGTTTTTT.

The J gene is TRBJ1-1, the V gene TRBV15; 8 bases line up with TRBD1. Germline CDR1 and CDR2: LNHNV and YYDKDF (reference sequence). The CDR3 sequence is 15 residues long. Trimming at V came to 2 bases and at J to 1 base, leaving 3 bases not matched to a gene. The CDR3 spells CATSRQTGENTEAFF. As DNA, the CDR3 is TGTGCCACCAGCAGACAGACAGGGGAGAACACTGAAGCTTTCTTT.

The chain links TRBV2 to TRBJ1-6; 9 nucleotides align to TRBD1. The CDR3 contains 14 residues. V was pared by 6 bases and J by 7 bases, with 4 bases of the junction left unmatched. Germline V gives CDR1 SNHLY, CDR2 FYNNEI. Written as DNA, the CDR3 is TGTGCCAGCAGACCCGACAGGGGGAATTCACCCCTCCACTTT. Its translation is CASRPDRGNSPLHF.

CDR3 sequence (DNA): TGTGCCAGCAGTTCGACTAGCCGGGTGCGCACAGATACGCAGTATTTT. This gives the protein CASSSTSRVRTDTQYF. The V gene is TRBV27, the J gene TRBJ2-3, with 7 bases fitting TRBD2. CDR1 is MNHEY and CDR2 is SMNVEV in the germline V gene (reference sequence). The CDR3 length is 16 residues. The V gene end was trimmed by 4 bases and the J gene end by 1 base; junction bases not matched to a gene: 8.

The J gene is TRBJ1-1, the V gene TRBV7-2; TRBD1 might be the D (6 bases). The germline CDR1 and CDR2 sequences are SGHTA and FQGNSA. The ends were cut back, 5 bases at V and 1 base at J, with 11 bases in the middle. The length of the CDR3 is 14 residues. CDR3 bases: TGTGCCAGCAGCCAGGGGTCGGGGAACACTGAAGCTTTCTTT. Residues: CASSQGSGNTEAFF.

V is TRBV12-3 or TRBV12-4 and J is TRBJ1-1; D may be TRBD1 (5 bases). The CDR3 spans 13 residues. Deletions cut 6 bases from V and 4 bases from J, with 12 bases between. The CDR3 DNA reads as TGTGCCAGCAGCATCCAGGGTTTCACTGAAGCTTTCTTT. This translates into CASSIQGFTEAFF.

V is TRBV7-9 and J is TRBJ1-4; D unresolved. The CDR3 is 14 residues long. Germline V gene sequence: CDR1 SEHNR, CDR2 FQNEAQ (reference sequence). Trimming left V 5 bases short and J 3 bases short, with 10 bases between. CDR3 in amino acids: CASSPGGSNEKLFF. The CDR3 DNA is TGTGCCAGCAGCCCAGGCGGGTCTAATGAAAAACTGTTTTTT.

The chain employs TRBV18 and TRBJ1-6; the D gene is possibly TRBD1 (5 bases). The CDR3 sequence is 16 residues long. CDR1 and CDR2 from the germline V gene are KGHSH and LQKENI. The V end was cut by 3 bases, the J end by 7 bases, with 16 bases between. In nucleotides, the CDR3 is TGTGCCAGCTCACCCGTACACGACAGCGCCAATTCACCCCTCCACTTT. As protein: CASSPVHDSANSPLHF.

The DNA for the CDR3 is TGCGCCAGCAGCTTGGGGCCAGGGGAAGGCTACACCTTC. Translation: CASSLGPGEGYTF. The genes are TRBV5-1 and TRBJ1-2, with D possibly TRBD1 on 6 matching bases. This CDR3 region has 13 residues. Trimming shortened V by 0 bases and J by 8 bases, and 11 bases separated the two germline ends. Germline V CDR1 and CDR2: SGHRS, YFSETQ. The complete variable domain, with remaining parts taken from reference TRBV5-1 and TRBJ1-2, reads KAGVTQTPRYLIKTRGQQVTLSCSPISGHRSVSWYQQTPGQGLQFLFEYFSETQRNKGNFPGRFSGRQFSNSRSEMNVSTLELGDSALYLCASSLGPGEGYTFGSGTRLTVV.

Turning to this clone: Compared with germline, one end of the junction differs, possibly owing to a read error. Different DNA sequences within this sample yield the same CDR3. This chain connects TRBV5-4 to TRBJ2-1, with 7 positions matching TRBD2. Per the germline V gene, CDR1 is SGHNT and CDR2 is YYREEE (reference sequence). The CDR3 is 13 residues long. The CDR3 DNA reads as TGTGCCAGCAGCTTCCGGGACTATGGTGAGCAATTCTTC. It yields the protein CASSFRDYGEQFF.

The table lists this clone with a count of one. V usage is TRBV6-5 and J usage is TRBJ2-3; D call uncertain. V lost 6 bases to trimming and J lost 5 bases, with 6 bases between them. CDR3 length: 11 residues. The germline gives CDR1 MNHEY, CDR2 SVGAGI. The DNA for the CDR3 is TGTGCCAGCAGGACAAGAGATACGCAGTATTTT. It specifies CASRTRDTQYF.

The chain joins TRBV5-1 to TRBJ1-1, with TRBD1 matching over 8 bases. This CDR3 is built from 15 residues. In germline, CDR1 is SGHRS, CDR2 YFSETQ. The junction had 5 bases not matched to a gene; V was cut back by 0 bases and J by 4 bases. CDR3 bases: TGCGCCAGCAGCTTGGTCCCAGGGGGCTTCACTGAAGCTTTCTTT. Amino acid sequence: CASSLVPGGFTEAFF. The complete variable domain, with remaining parts taken from reference TRBV5-1 and TRBJ1-1, reads KAGVTQTPRYLIKTRGQQVTLSCSPISGHRSVSWYQQTPGQGLQFLFEYFSETQRNKGNFPGRFSGRQFSNSRSEMNVSTLELGDSALYLCASSLVPGGFTEAFFGQGTRLTVV.

In this sample, this clone turned up a few times. DNA for the CDR3: TGTGCCAGCAGTGCAACGGGGGGGTACAATGAGCAGTTCTTC. This translates into CASSATGGYNEQFF. This chain connects TRBV2 to TRBJ2-1, with 8 bases matching TRBD2. The germline CDR1 and CDR2 sequences are SNHLY and FYNNEI. J lost 4 bases, V lost 4 bases, and 3 bases had no gene match. CDR3 size: 14 residues.

The chain uses TRBV6-5 and TRBJ1-1; TRBD1 matches 7 bases. Germline CDR1 and CDR2: MNHEY and SVGAGI. The V gene end was trimmed by 6 bases and the J gene end by 1 base; junction bases not matched to a gene: 5. The CDR3 has 14 amino acids. The CDR3 DNA is TGTGCCAGCAGATCGGGACAGAAGAACACTGAAGCTTTCTTT. This gives the protein CASRSGQKNTEAFF.

The V call is TRBV24-1, the J call TRBJ2-1, with TRBD1 matching 12 bases. In germline, CDR1 is KGHDR, CDR2 SFDVKD. V lost 4 bases to trimming and J lost 8 bases; unmatched junction nucleotides: 11. The CDR3 loop spans 17 amino acids. CDR3 region: CATSDRTGTGGPDEQFF. The CDR3, as DNA: TGTGCCACCAGTGACCGAACCGGGACAGGGGGCCCCGATGAGCAGTTCTTC.

This chain joins TRBV6-1 and TRBJ2-3; D call uncertain. This CDR3 region has 12 residues. Germline assignment: CDR1 MNHNS and CDR2 SASEGT. Between the trimmed V and J ends, which lost 2 bases and 8 bases, there was a span of 8 bases. The CDR3 protein is CASSETEITQYF. DNA of the CDR3: TGTGCCAGCAGTGAAACAGAGATTACGCAGTATTTT.

Only a few counts were recorded for this clone. V gene TRBV13 combines with J gene TRBJ2-1, with TRBD2 as a possible D gene (6 bases). Germline V gene sequence: CDR1 PRHDT, CDR2 FYEKMQ (reference sequence). The CDR3 length is 16 residues. Trimming left V 3 bases short and J 8 bases short, with 20 bases between. The CDR3 nucleotides read TGTGCCAGCAGCTTTTCTAGCGCCCAGCTCATGGATGAGCAGTTCTTC. It is translated as CASSFSSAQLMDEQFF.